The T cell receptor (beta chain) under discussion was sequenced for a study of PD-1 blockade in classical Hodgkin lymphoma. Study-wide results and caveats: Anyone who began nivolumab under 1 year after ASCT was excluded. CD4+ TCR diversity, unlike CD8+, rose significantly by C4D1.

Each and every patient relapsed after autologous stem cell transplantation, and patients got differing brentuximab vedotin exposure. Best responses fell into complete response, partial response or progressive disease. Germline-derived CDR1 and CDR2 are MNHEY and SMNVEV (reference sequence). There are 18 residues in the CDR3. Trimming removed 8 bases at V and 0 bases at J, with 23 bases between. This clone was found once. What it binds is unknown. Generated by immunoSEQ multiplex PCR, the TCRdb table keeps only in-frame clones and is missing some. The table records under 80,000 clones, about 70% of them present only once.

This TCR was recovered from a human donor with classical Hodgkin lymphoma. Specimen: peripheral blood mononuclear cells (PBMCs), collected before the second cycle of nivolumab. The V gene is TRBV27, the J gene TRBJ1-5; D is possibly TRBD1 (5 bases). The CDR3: CASHPTGDDMYSNQPQHF. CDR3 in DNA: TGTGCCAGCCACCCCACAGGAGACGACATGTATAGCAATCAGCCCCAGCATTTT.